The T cell receptor (beta chain) described here comes from a study of a mutant IDH1 vaccine in newly diagnosed glioma. Study at large: Vaccine dosing followed radiotherapy by 4-6 weeks, or accompanied temozolomide cycles.

Note on this clone: Its antigen remains unidentified.

The CDR3 runs 14 residues. The germline CDR1 and CDR2 sequences are MNHNS and SASEGT. V was pared by 4 bases and J by 5 bases, with 4 bases of the junction left unmatched. Time point here: week 5, during vaccination. Topical imiquimod accompanied each vaccine dose, which consisted of 300 ug of mutant IDH1 20-mer peptide. Sequencing was performed with immunoSEQ multiplex PCR; in TCRdb, only in-frame clones are kept and a portion is missing. The sample lists about 26,000 clones; around four fifths were seen once. The receptor was isolated from a man in his forties with glioma. Some clones in this sample may be carry-over from other donors' samples. This specimen consisted of PBMCs, obtained from a glioma patient whose treatment included an IDH1 peptide vaccine. The chain couples TRBV6-1 to TRBJ1-5; 8 positions agree with TRBD1. CDR3 sequence reads: CASSVQGADQPQHF. CDR3 nucleotides: TGTGCCAGCAGTGTCCAGGGGGCTGATCAGCCCCAGCATTTT.